This T cell receptor (beta chain) was identified in a study of T-cell reconstitution after alpha-beta-depleted transplantation in children. Unique molecular identifiers were incorporated into the prepared TCRbeta library. A single record per CDR3 protein comes from TCRdb applying MiXCR to the PCR reads. This sample has 550,000 to 600,000 distinct CDR3 sequences; under 30% occur once, and the top ten carry 13% to 15%. Study-wide results and limits: Some patients' high day-60 TCRbeta diversity was traced to surviving recipient T cells and thymic progenitors. One year after transplant, T-cell counts and diversity came mostly from newly produced T cells.

This clonotype was counted only a few times. The antigen remains undetermined. Trimming removed 7 bases from V and 3 bases from J, with 18 bases in between. CDR1 is MNHNS, CDR2 SASEGT, per germline. CDR3 length equals 15 residues. The clonotype originates from a boy younger than two who had a stem cell transplant for acute myeloid leukemia, so the T cells may come from the graft donor. The chain couples TRBV6-1 to TRBJ1-2; TRBD1 is a possible D gene (6 bases). The specimen was PBMCs, mostly from graft donor cells, collected 360 days after TCRalphabeta/CD19-depleted stem cell transplant. For the CDR3, the DNA is TGTGCCAGCACTCGAATGGGGGGCTGGGACTATGGCTACACCTTC. Protein product: CASTRMGGWDYGYTF.